This is a list of T cell receptor beta chains from one sample in a study of T cells in Graves' hyperthyroidism and ophthalmopathy. TCRdb independently ran MiXCR on the multiplex PCR reads; one entry per CDR3 protein. Seen here are approximately 630,000 distinct CDR3 sequences, roughly 16% observed once, and the top ten hold over 3.5%. The source material was blood. These receptors originate from a woman aged 25-40 years with Graves' hyperthyroidism. Each CDR3 is given with its conserved first and last residue. The D gene is left open where the match is weak. Not every row has a clone size; where given, it reads once, few, many or a size class.

V gene	clone size	J gene	D gene	CDR3 protein	CDR3 DNA
TRBV11-2	NA	TRBJ1-6	NA	CASSLDGNPFSNSPLHF	TGTGCCAGCAGCTTAGACGGCAACCCATTTAGTAATTCACCCCTCCACTTT
TRBV12-3/TRBV12-4	many	TRBJ2-5	NA	CASSLGGPETQYF	TGTGCCAGCAGTTTAGGAGGGCCGGAGACCCAGTACTTC
TRBV28	many	TRBJ2-7	NA	CASSYRGIPGYEQYF	TGTGCCAGCAGTTATCGCGGGATTCCGGGCTACGAGCAGTACTTC
TRBV27	many	TRBJ2-3	NA	CASSLTGRTTDTQYF	TGTGCCAGCAGTTTGACGGGGCGGACCACAGATACGCAGTATTTT
TRBV30	many	TRBJ2-7	NA	CAWSYENEQYF	TGTGCCTGGAGTTACGAAAACGAGCAGTACTTC
TRBV5-1	NA	TRBJ1-3	NA	CASSIGTTGNTIYF	TGTGCCAGCAGCATTGGAACGACTGGAAACACCATATATTTT
TRBV28	many	TRBJ1-5	NA	CASSLGGGYQPQHF	TGTGCCAGCAGTTTGGGGGGAGGGTATCAGCCCCAGCATTTT
TRBV5-1	many	TRBJ2-7	TRBD2	CASSLDLAGSSEQYF	TGCGCCAGCAGCTTGGATCTAGCGGGGAGTTCGGAGCAGTACTTC
TRBV5-1	few	TRBJ1-1	NA	CASRGGWGNTEAFF	TGCGCCAGCAGGGGGGGGTGGGGGAACACTGAAGCTTTCTTT
TRBV6-1	few	TRBJ2-3	TRBD2	CASSGGSGRARDTQYF	TGTGCCAGCAGTGGGGGTAGCGGGAGGGCCCGGGATACGCAGTATTTT
TRBV28	NA	TRBJ2-7	NA	CASSFSAPTGTYEQYF	TGTGCCAGCAGTTTTTCAGCCCCAACGGGAACGTACGAGCAGTACTTC
TRBV18	many	TRBJ1-2	TRBD1	CASSPRTGGDYGYTF	TGTGCCAGCTCACCTCGGACAGGGGGCGACTATGGCTACACCTTC
TRBV4-1	NA	TRBJ1-1	TRBD1	CASSQDQRTGLPEAFF	TGCGCCAGCAGCCAAGATCAAAGGACAGGGCTCCCTGAAGCTTTCTTT
TRBV7-2	NA	TRBJ2-5	TRBD2	CASSWTSGEQETQYF	TGTGCCAGCAGCTGGACTAGCGGGGAACAAGAGACCCAGTACTTC
TRBV7-2	NA	TRBJ2-1	TRBD2	CASSLQRGSYNEQFF	TGTGCCAGCAGCTTACAGCGGGGCTCCTACAATGAGCAGTTCTTC
TRBV20-1	many	TRBJ2-1	TRBD2	CSARGQPPGLRYNEQFF	TGCAGTGCTAGAGGACAACCACCGGGACTACGATACAATGAGCAGTTCTTC
TRBV28	once	TRBJ1-3	NA	CASSLSTHGNTIYF	TGTGCCAGCAGTTTATCGACGCATGGAAACACCATATATTTT
TRBV3-1	many	TRBJ2-5	TRBD2	CASSPLAGEETQYF	TGTGCCAGCAGCCCGCTAGCGGGAGAAGAGACCCAGTACTTC
TRBV24-1	many	TRBJ1-2	NA	CATSDPGYGYTF	TGTGCCACCAGTGATCCTGGTTATGGCTACACCTTC
TRBV6-2/TRBV6-3	NA	TRBJ2-1	TRBD2	CAGSSTRNGASGTIIWQFF	TGTGCCGGCAGTTCTACTCGAAATGGTGCTAGCGGGACAATTATATGGCAGTTCTTC
TRBV5-1	NA	TRBJ2-7	NA	CASSLWTEDREQYF	TGCGCCAGCAGCTTATGGACAGAGGATCGGGAGCAGTACTTC
TRBV28	many	TRBJ2-7	TRBD1	CAAGTGEYEQYF	TGTGCCGCCGGGACAGGGGAATATGAGCAGTACTTC
TRBV29-1	many	TRBJ2-7	NA	CSVATGFSYEQYF	TGCAGCGTTGCAACGGGGTTCTCCTACGAGCAGTACTTC
TRBV18	NA	TRBJ2-3	TRBD1	CASSPQFSDRGSDTQYF	TGTGCCAGCTCACCTCAGTTTTCGGACAGGGGATCAGATACGCAGTATTTT
TRBV14	few	TRBJ2-1	TRBD2	CASSQDAGVRLAGFNEQFF	TGTGCCAGCAGCCAAGATGCAGGGGTCCGACTAGCGGGCTTCAATGAGCAGTTCTTC
TRBV6-2/TRBV6-3	NA	TRBJ2-6	NA	CASRNGGSGANVLTF	TGTGCCAGCAGAAACGGGGGCTCTGGGGCCAACGTCCTGACTTTC
TRBV5-1	many	TRBJ2-1	TRBD1	CASSLAPGGGNEQFF	TGCGCCAGCAGCCTGGCCCCAGGGGGCGGGAATGAGCAGTTCTTC
TRBV18	few	TRBJ2-1	NA	CASSDPTFSYNEQFF	TGTGCCAGCTCAGACCCAACGTTCTCCTACAATGAGCAGTTCTTC
TRBV24-1	NA	TRBJ1-2	NA	CATSAENYGYTF	TGTGCCACCAGTGCAGAGAACTATGGCTACACCTTC
TRBV6-5	many	TRBJ2-7	TRBD2	CASSYSLAGMYEQYF	TGTGCCAGCAGTTACTCTCTAGCGGGGATGTACGAGCAGTACTTC
TRBV20-1	NA	TRBJ2-1	NA	CSAEISREWDNEQFF	TGCAGTGCCGAAATCTCTAGGGAATGGGATAATGAGCAGTTCTTC
TRBV28	NA	TRBJ2-3	TRBD2	CASSSRLAWTDTQYF	TGTGCCAGCAGTTCCCGACTAGCGTGGACAGATACGCAGTATTTT
TRBV29-1	few	TRBJ1-4	NA	CSAEEGAEKLFF	TGCAGCGCGGAAGAAGGGGCTGAAAAACTGTTTTTT
TRBV28	few	TRBJ2-2	TRBD2	CASSPGLAHTGELFF	TGTGCCAGCAGTCCCGGACTAGCGCATACCGGGGAGCTGTTTTTT
TRBV5-6	few	TRBJ2-7	NA	CASSLGPIYEQYF	TGTGCCAGCAGCTTGGGACCAATCTACGAGCAGTACTTC
TRBV6-1	NA	TRBJ2-7	TRBD2	CASSEALASGYLGSYEQYF	TGTGCCAGCAGTGAAGCGCTGGCTAGCGGGTATCTGGGCTCCTACGAGCAGTACTTC
TRBV27	NA	TRBJ1-4	TRBD1	CASSLTGQGYEKLFF	TGTGCCAGCAGTTTAACGGGACAGGGATATGAAAAACTGTTTTTT
TRBV12-3/TRBV12-4	many	TRBJ1-2	NA	CASSLEDGGYTF	TGTGCCAGCAGCTTGGAGGACGGCGGCTACACCTTC
TRBV7-9	many	TRBJ2-1	NA	CASSFHRQVNEQFF	TGTGCCAGCAGCTTCCACCGACAGGTTAATGAGCAGTTCTTC
TRBV20-1	NA	TRBJ2-3	NA	CSARRPDTDTQYF	TGCAGTGCTAGAAGACCCGATACAGATACGCAGTATTTT
TRBV5-6	once	TRBJ2-1	TRBD2	CASSLGRGLAGARYNEQFF	TGTGCCAGCAGCTTGGGTAGGGGACTAGCAGGAGCTCGCTACAATGAGCAGTTCTTC
TRBV2	many	TRBJ2-7	NA	CASSEGFQPYEQYF	TGTGCCAGCAGTGAAGGGTTTCAACCCTACGAGCAGTACTTC
TRBV12-3/TRBV12-4	many	TRBJ1-2	NA	CASSFRDHGYTF	TGTGCCAGCAGTTTTAGGGACCATGGCTACACCTTC
TRBV29-1	many	TRBJ2-1	TRBD1	CSVGKGGGYNEQFF	TGCAGCGTTGGAAAAGGGGGCGGGTACAATGAGCAGTTCTTC
TRBV2	many	TRBJ2-5	TRBD1	CASKKETGPWETQYF	TGTGCCAGCAAAAAAGAGACAGGGCCTTGGGAGACCCAGTACTTC
TRBV7-9	few	TRBJ2-1	NA	CASTTGSHNEQFF	TGTGCCAGCACCACTGGGAGCCACAATGAGCAGTTCTTC
TRBV10-3	many	TRBJ2-3	TRBD2	CAISESSGTDTQYF	TGTGCCATCAGTGAGTCTAGCGGGACAGATACGCAGTATTTT
TRBV27	many	TRBJ2-7	TRBD2	CASRGVREDSYEQYF	TGTGCCAGCAGGGGAGTGCGGGAGGACTCCTACGAGCAGTACTTC
TRBV11-3	NA	TRBJ2-6	NA	CASSLGRGRRANVLTF	TGTGCCAGCAGCTTAGGACGGGGTAGGAGGGCCAACGTCCTGACTTTC
TRBV28	many	TRBJ1-1	TRBD1	CASSPGTGVSTEAFF	TGTGCCAGCAGCCCCGGGACAGGGGTCTCCACTGAAGCTTTCTTT